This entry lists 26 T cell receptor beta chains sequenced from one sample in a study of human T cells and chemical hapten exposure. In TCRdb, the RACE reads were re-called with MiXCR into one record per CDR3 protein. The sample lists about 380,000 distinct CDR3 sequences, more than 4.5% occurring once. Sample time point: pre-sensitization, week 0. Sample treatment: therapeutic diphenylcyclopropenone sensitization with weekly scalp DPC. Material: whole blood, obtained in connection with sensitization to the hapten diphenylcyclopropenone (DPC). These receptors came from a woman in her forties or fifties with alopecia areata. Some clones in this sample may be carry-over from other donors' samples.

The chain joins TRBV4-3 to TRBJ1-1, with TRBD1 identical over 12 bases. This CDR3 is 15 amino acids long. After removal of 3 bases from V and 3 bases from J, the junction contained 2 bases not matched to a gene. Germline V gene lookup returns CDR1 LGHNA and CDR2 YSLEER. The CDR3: CASSQGQGAYTEAFF. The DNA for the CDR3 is TGCGCCAGCAGCCAGGGACAGGGGGCTTACACTGAAGCTTTCTTT.

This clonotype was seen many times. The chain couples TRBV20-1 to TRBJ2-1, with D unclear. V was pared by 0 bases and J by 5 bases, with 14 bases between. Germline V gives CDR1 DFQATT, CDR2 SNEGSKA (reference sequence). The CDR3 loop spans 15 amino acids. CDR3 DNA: TGCAGTGCTAGAGATCGTATGCGCGGTCACAATGAGCAGTTCTTC. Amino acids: CSARDRMRGHNEQFF.

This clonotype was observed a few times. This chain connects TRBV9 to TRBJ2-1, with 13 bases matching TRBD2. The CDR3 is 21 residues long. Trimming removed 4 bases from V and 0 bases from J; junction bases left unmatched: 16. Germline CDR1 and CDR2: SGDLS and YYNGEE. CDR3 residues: CASSIHRDRGLAGSSYNEQFF. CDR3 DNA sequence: TGTGCCAGCAGCATCCACCGGGACAGGGGACTAGCGGGAAGCTCCTACAATGAGCAGTTCTTC.

The CDR3 coding sequence is TGTGCCAGCAGCAAGGACGGCCCGACTAATGAAAAACTGTTTTTT. Translation: CASSKDGPTNEKLFF. The chain is built from TRBV21-1 and TRBJ1-4. TRBV21-1 is classified as a pseudogene. The CDR3 runs 15 residues.

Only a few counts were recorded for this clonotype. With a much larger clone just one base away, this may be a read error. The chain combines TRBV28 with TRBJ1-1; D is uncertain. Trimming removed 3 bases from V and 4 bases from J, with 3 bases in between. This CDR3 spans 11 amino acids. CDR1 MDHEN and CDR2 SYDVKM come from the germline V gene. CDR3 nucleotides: TGTGCCAGCAGTTTCCGCACTGAAGCTTTCTTT. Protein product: CASSFRTEAFF.

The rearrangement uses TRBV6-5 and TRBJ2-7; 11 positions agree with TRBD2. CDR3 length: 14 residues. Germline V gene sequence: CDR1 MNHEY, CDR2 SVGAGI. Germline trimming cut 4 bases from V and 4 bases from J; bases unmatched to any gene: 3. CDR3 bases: TGTGCCAGCAGTTTGACTAGCGGGAAGTACGAGCAGTACTTC. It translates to CASSLTSGKYEQYF.

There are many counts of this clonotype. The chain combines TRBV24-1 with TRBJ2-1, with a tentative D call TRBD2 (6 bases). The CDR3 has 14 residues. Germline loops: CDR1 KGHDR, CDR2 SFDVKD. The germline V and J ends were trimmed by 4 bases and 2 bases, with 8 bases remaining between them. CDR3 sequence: CATSEGGTYNEQFF. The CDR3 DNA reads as TGTGCCACCAGTGAGGGAGGCACCTACAATGAGCAGTTCTTC.

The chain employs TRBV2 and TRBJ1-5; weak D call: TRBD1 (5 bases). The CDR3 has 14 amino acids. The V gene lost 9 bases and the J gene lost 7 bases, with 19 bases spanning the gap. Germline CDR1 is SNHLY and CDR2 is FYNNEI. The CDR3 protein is CASQGGESRQPQHF. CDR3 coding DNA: TGTGCCAGTCAGGGAGGGGAATCGAGACAGCCCCAGCATTTT.

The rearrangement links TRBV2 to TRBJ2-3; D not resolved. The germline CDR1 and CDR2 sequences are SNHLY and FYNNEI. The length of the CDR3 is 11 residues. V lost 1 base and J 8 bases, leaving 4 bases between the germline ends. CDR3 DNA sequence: TGTGCCAGCAGTGAAGAGGTTACGCAGTATTTT. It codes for CASSEEVTQYF.

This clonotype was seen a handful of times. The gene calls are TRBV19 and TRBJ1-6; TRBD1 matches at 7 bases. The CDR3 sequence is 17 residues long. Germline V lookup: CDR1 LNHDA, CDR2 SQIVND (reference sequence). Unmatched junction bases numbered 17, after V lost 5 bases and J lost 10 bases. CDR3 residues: CASSVRDSRSRASPLHF. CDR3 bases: TGTGCCAGTAGTGTTCGGGACAGCCGTTCTAGGGCCTCACCCCTCCACTTT.

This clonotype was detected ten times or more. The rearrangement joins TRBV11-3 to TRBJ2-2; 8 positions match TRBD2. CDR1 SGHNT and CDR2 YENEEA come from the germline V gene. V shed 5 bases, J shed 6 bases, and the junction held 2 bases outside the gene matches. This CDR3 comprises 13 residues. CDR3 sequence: CASSGSGAGELFF. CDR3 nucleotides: TGTGCCAGCAGCGGTAGCGGGGCCGGGGAGCTGTTTTTT.

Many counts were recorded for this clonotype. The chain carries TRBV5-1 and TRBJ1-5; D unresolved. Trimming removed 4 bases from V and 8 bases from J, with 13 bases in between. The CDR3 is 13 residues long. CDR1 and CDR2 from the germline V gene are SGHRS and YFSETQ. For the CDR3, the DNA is TGCGCCAGCAGCCTGGGTGGGGAGGAGCCCCAGCATTTT. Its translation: CASSLGGEEPQHF.

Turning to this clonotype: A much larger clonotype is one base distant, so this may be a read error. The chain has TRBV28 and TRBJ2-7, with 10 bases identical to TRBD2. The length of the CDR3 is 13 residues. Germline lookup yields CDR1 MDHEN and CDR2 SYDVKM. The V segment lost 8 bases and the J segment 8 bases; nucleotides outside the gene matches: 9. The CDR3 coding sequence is TGTGCCAGCGACAGGACTAGCGGTTACAAGCAGTACTTC. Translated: CASDRTSGYKQYF. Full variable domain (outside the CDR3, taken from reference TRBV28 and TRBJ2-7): DVKVTQSSRYLVKRTGEKVFLECVQDMDHENMFWYRQDPGLGLRLIYFSYDVKMKEKGDIPEGYSVSREKKERFSLILESASTNQTSMYLCASDRTSGYKQYFGPGTRLTVT.

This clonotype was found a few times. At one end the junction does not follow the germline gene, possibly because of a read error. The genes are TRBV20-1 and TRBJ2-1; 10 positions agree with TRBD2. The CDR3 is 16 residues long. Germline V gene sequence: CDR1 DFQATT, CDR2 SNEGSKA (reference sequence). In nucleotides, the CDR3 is TGTAGTGCTAGGAGGGCTAGCGGGGGTGTGTACAATGAGCAGTTCTTC. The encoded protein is CSARRASGGVYNEQFF.

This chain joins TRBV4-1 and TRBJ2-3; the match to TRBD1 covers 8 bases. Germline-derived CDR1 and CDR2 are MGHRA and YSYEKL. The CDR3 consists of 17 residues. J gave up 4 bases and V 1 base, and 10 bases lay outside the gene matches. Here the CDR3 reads CASSQGSRQGIADTQYF. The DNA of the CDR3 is TGCGCCAGCAGCCAAGGTTCCCGACAGGGGATCGCAGATACGCAGTATTTT.

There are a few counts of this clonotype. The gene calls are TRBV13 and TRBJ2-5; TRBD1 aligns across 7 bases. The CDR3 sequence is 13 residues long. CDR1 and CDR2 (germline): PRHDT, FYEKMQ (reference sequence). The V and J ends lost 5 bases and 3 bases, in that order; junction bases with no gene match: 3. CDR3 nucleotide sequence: TGTGCCAGCAGCGTCGACAGGGAAGAGACCCAGTACTTC. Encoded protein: CASSVDREETQYF. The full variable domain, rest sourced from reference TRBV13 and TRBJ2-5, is AAGVIQSPRHLIKEKRETATLKCYPIPRHDTVYWYQQGPGQDPQFLISFYEKMQSDKGSIPDRFSAQQFSDYHSELNMSSLELGDSALYFCASSVDREETQYFGPGTRLLVL.

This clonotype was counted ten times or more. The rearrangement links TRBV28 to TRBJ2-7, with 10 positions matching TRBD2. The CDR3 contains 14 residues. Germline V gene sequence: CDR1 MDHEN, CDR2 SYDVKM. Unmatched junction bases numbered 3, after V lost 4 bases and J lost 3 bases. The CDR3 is CASSSLAGGYEQYF. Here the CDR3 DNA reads TGTGCCAGCAGTTCTTTAGCGGGGGGCTACGAGCAGTACTTC.

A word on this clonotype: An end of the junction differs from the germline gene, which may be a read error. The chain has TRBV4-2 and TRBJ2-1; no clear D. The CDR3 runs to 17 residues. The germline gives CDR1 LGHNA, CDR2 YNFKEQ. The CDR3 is CASSKDIPSQSYNEQFF. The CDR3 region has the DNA TGTGCCAGCAGCAAAGATATTCCTAGTCAGTCCTACAATGAGCAGTTCTTC.

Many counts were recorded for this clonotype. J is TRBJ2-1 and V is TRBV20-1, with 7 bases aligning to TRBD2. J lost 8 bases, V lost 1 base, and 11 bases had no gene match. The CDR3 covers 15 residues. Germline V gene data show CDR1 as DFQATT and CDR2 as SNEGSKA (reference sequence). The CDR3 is CSARGIAGRGDEQFF. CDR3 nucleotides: TGCAGTGCTAGAGGAATAGCGGGCCGCGGGGATGAGCAGTTCTTC.

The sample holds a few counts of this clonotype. CDR3 sequence reads: CSARVSTDNSPLHF. The CDR3 DNA sequence: TGCAGTGCTAGAGTCTCGACAGATAATTCACCCCTCCACTTT. The gene calls are TRBV20-1 and TRBJ1-6; possible D gene TRBD1, 5 bases. The CDR3 has 14 residues. Trimming took 1 base from V and 5 from J, leaving 9 bases between them. Germline V gene data show CDR1 as DFQATT and CDR2 as SNEGSKA (reference sequence).

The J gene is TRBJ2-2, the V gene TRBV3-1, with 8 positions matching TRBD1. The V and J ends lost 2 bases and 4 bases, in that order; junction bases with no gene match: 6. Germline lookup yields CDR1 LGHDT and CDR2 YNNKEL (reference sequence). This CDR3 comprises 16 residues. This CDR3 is CASSQWDRISTGELFF. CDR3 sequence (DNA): TGTGCCAGCAGCCAATGGGACAGGATTTCCACCGGGGAGCTGTTTTTT.

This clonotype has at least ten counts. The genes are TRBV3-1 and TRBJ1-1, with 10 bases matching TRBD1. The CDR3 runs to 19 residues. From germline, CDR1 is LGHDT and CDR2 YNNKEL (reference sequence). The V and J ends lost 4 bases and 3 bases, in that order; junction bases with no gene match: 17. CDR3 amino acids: CASSPRQGASFGVDTEAFF. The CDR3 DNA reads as TGTGCCAGCAGCCCAAGACAGGGGGCTAGTTTCGGGGTGGACACTGAAGCTTTCTTT.

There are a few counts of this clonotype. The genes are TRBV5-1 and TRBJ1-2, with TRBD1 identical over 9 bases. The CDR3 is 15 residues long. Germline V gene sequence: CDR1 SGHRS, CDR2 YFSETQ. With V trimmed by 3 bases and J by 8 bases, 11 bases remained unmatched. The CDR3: CASSSTGGTTGGYTF. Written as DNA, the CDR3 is TGCGCCAGCAGCTCGACAGGGGGGACTACTGGCGGCTACACCTTC. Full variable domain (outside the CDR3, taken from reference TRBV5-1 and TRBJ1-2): KAGVTQTPRYLIKTRGQQVTLSCSPISGHRSVSWYQQTPGQGLQFLFEYFSETQRNKGNFPGRFSGRQFSNSRSEMNVSTLELGDSALYLCASSSTGGTTGGYTFGSGTRLTVV.

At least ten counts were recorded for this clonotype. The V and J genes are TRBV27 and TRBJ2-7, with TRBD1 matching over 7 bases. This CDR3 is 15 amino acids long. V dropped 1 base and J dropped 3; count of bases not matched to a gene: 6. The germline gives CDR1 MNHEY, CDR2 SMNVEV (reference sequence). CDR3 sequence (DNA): TGTGCCAGCAGTTTATTTGGGACAGAATTCTACGAGCAGTACTTC. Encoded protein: CASSLFGTEFYEQYF.

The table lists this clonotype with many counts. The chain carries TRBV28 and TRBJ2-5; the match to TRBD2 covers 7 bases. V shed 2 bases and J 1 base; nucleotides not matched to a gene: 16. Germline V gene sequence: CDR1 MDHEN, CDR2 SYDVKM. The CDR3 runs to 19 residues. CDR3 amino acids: CASSLKMGQAGRPQETQYF. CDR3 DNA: TGTGCCAGCAGTTTAAAGATGGGCCAAGCGGGACGGCCCCAAGAGACCCAGTACTTC.

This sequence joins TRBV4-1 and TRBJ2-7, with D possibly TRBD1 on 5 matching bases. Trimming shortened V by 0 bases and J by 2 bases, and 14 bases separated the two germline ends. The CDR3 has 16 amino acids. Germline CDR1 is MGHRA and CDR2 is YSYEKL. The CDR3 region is CASSQEEGADTYEQYF. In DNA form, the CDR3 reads TGCGCCAGCAGCCAAGAAGAAGGGGCAGATACCTACGAGCAGTACTTC.